Listed below are T cell receptor beta chains from one sample, sequenced in a study of blood T cell repertoires in COVID-19. Clones were read by immunoSEQ multiplex PCR, and TCRdb kept only the in-frame ones, dropping some. The sample has 140,000 to 150,000 clones, 80% to 90% seen once. Specimen: peripheral blood. The receptors originated from a woman between 55 and 75 years old with COVID-19, enrolled during active disease. Each CDR3 is given with its conserved first and last residue. D genes are given only for firm matches.

J,V,D,CDR3
TRBJ1-2,TRBV2,-,CASSLRRGYGYTF
TRBJ1-6,TRBV2,-,CASRTGKSSYNSPLHF
TRBJ2-2,TRBV3-1/TRBV3-2,TRBD2,CASSQVLDSAPGLAANTGELFF
TRBJ1-5,TRBV4-1,TRBD1,CASSPKNTGDNQPQHF
TRBJ2-7,TRBV11-2,-,CASSLDGGGVSHEQYF
TRBJ1-1,TRBV18,TRBD1,CASSSTGGSYLSTEAFF
TRBJ2-1,TRBV5-4,-,CASSTRGLAYNEQFF
TRBJ2-5,TRBV6-5,TRBD2,CASSGTSGLVETQYF
TRBJ2-2,TRBV11-3,-,CASSLEGAAGELFF
TRBJ1-2,TRBV6-4,-,CASRDLDSTGGYTF
TRBJ1-2,TRBV27,TRBD1,CASSTGVINYGYTF
TRBJ2-7,TRBV13,TRBD1,CASSLGGQTYEQYF
TRBJ1-2,TRBV4-1,TRBD1,CASSQVIPRTGENYGYTF
TRBJ1-3,TRBV6-6,-,CASNQWGGNTIYF
TRBJ2-7,TRBV15,TRBD1,CAIAGQGFDEQYF
TRBJ2-7,TRBV18,-,CASSPGSYEQYF
TRBJ1-2,TRBV4-1,TRBD1,CASSQPAGGSYTF
TRBJ2-2,TRBV6-5,-,CASETGVGGELFF
TRBJ2-7,TRBV6-6,-,CASSPYIHEQYF
TRBJ1-5,TRBV6-2/TRBV6-3,TRBD1,CASSPLTGLGNQPQHF
TRBJ1-6,TRBV9,-,CASSVESRPGVGSPLHF
TRBJ1-1,TRBV10-2,-,CASSESTTGIGRKSEAFF
TRBJ2-3,TRBV5-1,-,CASRLTAREDTQYF
TRBJ1-2,TRBV6-1,-,CASSERGSGYTF
TRBJ1-2,TRBV11-2,TRBD1,CASIPGTGYGYTF
TRBJ2-2,TRBV7-7,TRBD2,CASSPGTSANGELFF
TRBJ1-1,TRBV9,-,CASSPNLSDTEAFF
TRBJ2-1,TRBV7-8,-,CASSLGPGGEQFF
TRBJ1-1,TRBV19,-,CASLDRVRNTEAFF
TRBJ1-1,TRBV6-5,-,CASSYLDRNTEAFF
TRBJ2-3,TRBV7-6,TRBD1,CASSQDREVDTQYF
TRBJ1-1,TRBV6-5,-,CASRRGLPDTEAFF
TRBJ2-2,TRBV7-9,-,CASSLARYTGELFF
TRBJ1-2,TRBV19,-,CASSITGFETGYTF
TRBJ2-1,TRBV12-3/TRBV12-4,-,CASNRGVGEQFF
TRBJ2-2,TRBV3-1/TRBV3-2,-,CASSQDVLRTGELFF
TRBJ2-2,TRBV4-2,TRBD1,CASSQGTGAVTGELFF
TRBJ2-3,TRBV6-5,-,CASSRRPSTDTQYF
TRBJ2-4,TRBV18,TRBD1,CASSPQTGEIAKNIQYF
TRBJ1-4,TRBV7-9,-,CASSKGWGQFKEKLFF
TRBJ1-2,TRBV14,TRBD1,CASSHGQDYGYTF
TRBJ1-2,TRBV7-8,TRBD1,CASSLQGDYGYTF
TRBJ2-3,TRBV6-1,TRBD2,CASSDGLAATDTQYF
TRBJ1-5,TRBV5-6,-,CASSLAKGGRWNQPQHF
TRBJ2-2,TRBV11-3,TRBD2,CASSLDGLAANTGELFF
TRBJ2-1,TRBV5-5,-,CASSLLTYNEQFF
TRBJ2-1,TRBV5-1,-,CASSSPVGRQGGNNEQFF
TRBJ1-1,TRBV11-1,-,CASSHSAGSTEAFF
TRBJ2-3,TRBV13,-,CASSLEGSGTPDTQYF
TRBJ1-1,TRBV6-5,TRBD1,CASRGTGHRAFF
TRBJ2-1,TRBV2,-,CASSRREQFF
TRBJ1-3,TRBV5-5,TRBD1,CASSLVQGAGNTIYF
TRBJ1-1,TRBV27,-,CASRVDGEWNTEAFF
TRBJ2-7,TRBV9,-,CASSVGGSYAYEQYF